Below, 25 T cell receptor beta chains from the same sample are listed, as sequenced in a study of blood T cell repertoires in COVID-19. The repertoire was sequenced with immunoSEQ multiplex PCR; TCRdb's copy has only in-frame clones and lacks some. The table has about 150,000 clones, about 85% seen once. The sequenced sample was peripheral blood. These receptors came from an older man with COVID-19, enrolled during active disease.

The chain combines TRBV11-3 with TRBJ1-2; 9 bases agree with TRBD1. Germline trimming cut 3 bases from V and 4 bases from J; bases unmatched to any gene: 6. The CDR3 spans 15 residues. Germline-derived CDR1 and CDR2 are SGHNT and YENEEA. CDR3 bases: TGTGCCAGCAGCTTGGGGACAGGGACGTTCTATGGCTACACCTTC. Translating gives CASSLGTGTFYGYTF. The full variable domain, in which reference TRBV11-3 and TRBJ1-2 provide the parts outside the CDR3, is EAGVVQSPRYKIIEKKQPVAFWCNPISGHNTLYWYLQNLGQGPELLIRYENEEAVDDSQLPKDRFSAERLKGVDSTLKIQPAELGDSAVYLCASSLGTGTFYGYTFGSGTRLTVV.

This clone has a single count. The V and J genes are TRBV4-3 and TRBJ1-4; D uncertain. CDR1 is LGHNA, CDR2 YSLEER, per germline. V was clipped by 0 bases and J by 8 bases, with 22 bases between them. The CDR3 has 18 residues. The CDR3 region is CASSQELPRHPGGEKLFF. CDR3 DNA sequence: TGCGCCAGCAGCCAAGAGCTTCCTCGCCACCCTGGCGGGGAAAAACTGTTTTTT.

The CDR3 DNA reads as TGTGCCAGCAGTACTCGGGGGACAGGGGCCTACGAGCAGTACTTC. Translated, it gives CASSTRGTGAYEQYF. The rearrangement uses TRBV6-5 and TRBJ2-7, with 10 bases aligning to TRBD1. Losses at the gene ends were 5 bases for V and 2 bases for J; bases not matched to a gene: 6. This CDR3 spans 15 amino acids. Germline CDR1 is MNHEY and CDR2 is SVGAGI.

This clone was observed a single time. The chain joins TRBV3-1 (or the pseudogene TRBV3-2) to TRBJ2-7; maybe TRBD2 (6 bases). This CDR3 spans 14 amino acids. Germline lookup yields CDR1 LGHDT and CDR2 YNNKEL (reference sequence). Trimming cost V 3 bases and J 0 bases, with 9 bases left between them. The CDR3 DNA is TGTGCCAGCAGCCACCGGGGGTCCTCCTACGAGCAGTACTTC. Its protein is CASSHRGSSYEQYF.

V is TRBV9 and J is TRBJ1-4; possibly TRBD1 for D (5 bases). V was shortened by 0 bases and J by 8 bases, with 14 bases between the two germline ends. The CDR3 loop spans 15 amino acids. Germline CDR1 and CDR2: SGDLS and YYNGEE. The DNA of the CDR3 is TGTGCCAGCAGCGTAGACCCGGGACGGGGGGAAAAACTGTTTTTT. Protein sequence: CASSVDPGRGEKLFF.

This rearrangement joins TRBV6-2 or TRBV6-3 to TRBJ1-2; 10 bases align to TRBD1. The germline V gene encodes CDR1 MNHEY and CDR2 SVGEGT. V lost 5 bases and J lost 4; bases outside the gene matches: 7. The length of the CDR3 is 15 residues. As DNA, the CDR3 is TGTGCCAGCAGTCAAATCCGGACAGGGGGCTATGGCTACACCTTC. Amino acids: CASSQIRTGGYGYTF.

This clone was observed a handful of times. The rearrangement links TRBV6-2 or TRBV6-3 to TRBJ2-1; possible D gene TRBD2, 7 bases. V lost 3 bases and J 2 bases, leaving 11 bases between the germline ends. CDR1 is MNHEY, CDR2 SVGEGT, per germline. The CDR3 runs 15 residues. The CDR3 DNA sequence: TGTGCCAGCAGTTATCGGCGGGGGCCCTACAATGAGCAGTTCTTC. Residues: CASSYRRGPYNEQFF.

The gene calls are TRBV5-1 and TRBJ2-7, with TRBD1 matching 7 bases. Germline V gene lookup returns CDR1 SGHRS and CDR2 YFSETQ. The CDR3 spans 15 residues. The V and J ends lost 0 bases and 7 bases, in that order; junction bases with no gene match: 10. CDR3 amino acids: CASSLVTEGAEEQYF. The CDR3 DNA reads TGCGCCAGCAGCTTGGTCACCGAGGGGGCGGAAGAGCAGTACTTC.

Relative to its sample, this clone is medium-sized. The chain is built from TRBV6-2 or TRBV6-3 and TRBJ1-5, with TRBD1 identical over 7 bases. After removal of 4 bases from V and 4 bases from J, the junction contained 7 bases not matched to a gene. The V gene's germline CDR1 is MNHEY and CDR2 SVGEGT. The CDR3 spans 15 residues. CDR3 amino acids: CASSSGQVENQPQHF. DNA of the CDR3: TGTGCCAGCAGTTCAGGACAGGTTGAAAATCAGCCCCAGCATTTT.

V usage is TRBV10-3 and J usage is TRBJ2-2, with TRBD2 matching over 7 bases. The CDR3 runs to 16 residues. CDR1 and CDR2 from the germline V gene are ENHRY and SYGVKD. Germline trimming cut 4 bases from V and 4 bases from J; bases unmatched to any gene: 9. The CDR3 DNA reads TGTGCCATCAGTGCCGGGGAGGGGATAGTCACCGGGGAGCTGTTTTTT. Amino acid sequence: CAISAGEGIVTGELFF.

This chain links TRBV7-3 with TRBJ2-1; 10 bases map to TRBD2. Germline CDR1 is SGHTA and CDR2 is FQGTGA. The CDR3 is 19 residues long. J gave up 4 bases and V 1 base, and 13 bases lay outside the gene matches. CDR3 residues: CASSLNPPSLAGMYNEQFF. The CDR3, as DNA: TGTGCCAGCAGCTTAAACCCCCCCTCACTAGCGGGAATGTACAATGAGCAGTTCTTC.

This chain links TRBV7-6 with TRBJ1-6; D gene unclear. From germline, CDR1 is SGHVS and CDR2 FNYEAQ. The CDR3 has 15 amino acids. V was shortened by 1 base and J by 4 bases, with 8 bases between the two germline ends. CDR3 sequence: CASSLGASYNSPLHF. The CDR3 region has the DNA TGTGCCAGCAGCTTAGGGGCCAGTTATAATTCACCCCTCCACTTT. Complete variable domain (other parts from reference TRBV7-6 and TRBJ1-6): GAGVSQSPRYKVTKRGQDVALRCDPISGHVSLYWYRQALGQGPEFLTYFNYEAQQDKSGLPNDRFSAERPEGSISTLTIQRTEQRDSAMYRCASSLGASYNSPLHFGNGTRLTVT.

This chain uses TRBV7-9 with TRBJ1-2; D remains ambiguous. Germline V CDR1 and CDR2: SEHNR, FQNEAQ (reference sequence). This CDR3 has 14 amino acids. With 3 bases removed from V and 3 bases from J, the gap between germline ends came to 11 bases. This CDR3 is CASSLEAGYYGYTF. CDR3 DNA: TGTGCCAGCAGCTTGGAAGCGGGCTACTATGGCTACACCTTC.

This clone was counted a single time. This chain links TRBV5-1 with TRBJ2-7; TRBD1 is a possible D gene (6 bases). Germline CDR1 and CDR2: SGHRS and YFSETQ. V lost 0 bases and J lost 0, with 13 bases in between. The CDR3 has 16 residues. The CDR3 DNA follows: TGCGCCAGCAGCTTGGTACGAGGGGGTGGCTCCTACGAGCAGTACTTC. Amino acids: CASSLVRGGGSYEQYF. The entire variable domain, with the rest obtained from reference TRBV5-1 and TRBJ2-7, is as follows: KAGVTQTPRYLIKTRGQQVTLSCSPISGHRSVSWYQQTPGQGLQFLFEYFSETQRNKGNFPGRFSGRQFSNSRSEMNVSTLELGDSALYLCASSLVRGGGSYEQYFGPGTRLTVT.

Worth noting for this clone: Other DNA sequences in this specimen translate into the identical CDR3. The gene calls are TRBV5-4 and TRBJ1-6, with D tentatively TRBD1 (6 bases). V lost 2 bases and J lost 5, with 8 bases in between. CDR3 length: 14 residues. CDR1 and CDR2 (germline): SGHNT, YYREEE (reference sequence). CDR3: CASSLGGDNSPLHF. DNA for the CDR3: TGTGCCAGCAGCTTAGGGGGGGATAATTCACCCCTCCACTTT.

This clone was seen once. The chain links TRBV3-1 (or the pseudogene TRBV3-2) to TRBJ2-3; a weak D match, TRBD1 (6 bases). Trimming shortened V by 4 bases and J by 1 base, and 15 bases separated the two germline ends. CDR3 size: 16 residues. Germline V gene sequence: CDR1 LGHDT, CDR2 YNNKEL (reference sequence). The CDR3 here is CASSPRQESRTDTQYF. DNA of the CDR3: TGTGCCAGCAGCCCTCGACAGGAGAGCCGCACAGATACGCAGTATTTT.

The V call is TRBV12-5, the J call TRBJ1-1, with TRBD1 as a possible D gene (5 bases). Trimming left V 1 base short and J 6 bases short, with 9 bases between. The CDR3 is 13 amino acids. Germline loops: CDR1 LGHNT, CDR2 FRNRAP. The CDR3, as DNA: TGTGCTAGTGGTTTGGGACAGTTTGCTGAAGCTTTCTTT. Its translation: CASGLGQFAEAFF.

The V and J genes are TRBV4-2 and TRBJ1-5, with a possible D match to TRBD1 (6 bases). The germline CDR1 and CDR2 sequences are LGHNA and YNFKEQ. This CDR3 region has 19 residues. The V gene lost 0 bases and the J gene lost 0 bases, with 18 bases spanning the gap. CDR3 region: CASSQDLGGEGDSNQPQHF. The CDR3 nucleotides read TGTGCCAGCAGCCAAGATCTGGGAGGGGAGGGGGATAGCAATCAGCCCCAGCATTTT.

The J gene is TRBJ1-2, the V gene TRBV7-2; D is unclear. Germline V lookup: CDR1 SGHTA, CDR2 FQGNSA. V lost 5 bases, J lost 4 bases, and 20 bases lay in between. The CDR3 covers 16 residues. Written as DNA, the CDR3 is TGTGCCAGCAGCCCCTATATTGGGAGCGGGCGCTATGGCTACACCTTC. Translating it yields CASSPYIGSGRYGYTF.

The chain carries TRBV27 and TRBJ2-1; 9 positions match TRBD1. This CDR3 is 15 amino acids long. With V trimmed by 0 bases and J by 9 bases, 6 bases remained unmatched. Germline-derived CDR1 and CDR2 are MNHEY and SMNVEV (reference sequence). CDR3 nucleotides: TGTGCCAGCAGTTTATCGGGAACAGGGGGCACTGAGCAGTTCTTC. Translation: CASSLSGTGGTEQFF.

The V gene is TRBV9, the J gene TRBJ2-1; 7 nucleotides line up with TRBD2. CDR3 length: 16 amino acids. J gave up 6 bases and V 4 bases, and 13 bases lay outside the gene matches. Germline values: CDR1 SGDLS, CDR2 YYNGEE. The DNA of the CDR3 is TGTGCCAGCAGCCCCCGGGGCGGGGGAGTCGGCAATGAGCAGTTCTTC. Its protein is CASSPRGGGVGNEQFF. The whole variable domain, filled in from reference TRBV9 and TRBJ2-1, reads DSGVTQTPKHLITATGQRVTLRCSPRSGDLSVYWYQQSLDQGLQFLIQYYNGEERAKGNILERFSAQQFPDLHSELNLSSLELGDSALYFCASSPRGGGVGNEQFFGPGTRLTVL.

The chain combines TRBV3-1 (or the pseudogene TRBV3-2) with TRBJ2-1, with unresolved D. Trimming stripped 4 bases from V and 10 bases from J, with 8 bases between. The CDR3 spans 11 residues. In germline, CDR1 is LGHDT, CDR2 YNNKEL (reference sequence). CDR3 DNA sequence: TGTGCCAGCAGCCCTCGTGAGGAGCAGTTCTTC. Translated: CASSPREEQFF.

The chain joins TRBV7-2 to TRBJ1-4; a possible D gene is TRBD1 (5 bases). The V end was cut by 2 bases, the J end by 0 bases, with 7 bases between. The CDR3 length is 15 residues. The germline V gene encodes CDR1 SGHTA and CDR2 FQGNSA. CDR3 nucleotides: TGTGCCAGCAGCTTACAAGGGGCAACTAATGAAAAACTGTTTTTT. It is translated as CASSLQGATNEKLFF.

The chain couples TRBV9 to TRBJ2-5; possibly TRBD2 for D (6 bases). Germline loops: CDR1 SGDLS, CDR2 YYNGEE. The CDR3 contains 15 residues. V lost 0 bases to trimming and J lost 5 bases, with 14 bases between them. The CDR3 reads CASSVGGVGTETQYF. Here the CDR3 DNA reads TGTGCCAGCAGCGTAGGCGGGGTGGGCACGGAGACCCAGTACTTC.

The chain links TRBV5-4 to TRBJ1-1; TRBD1 agrees at 9 bases. V lost 0 bases and J lost 4; bases outside the gene matches: 10. Per the germline V gene, CDR1 is SGHNT and CDR2 is YYREEE (reference sequence). The CDR3 spans 17 residues. CDR3 bases: TGTGCCAGCAGCTTGGGCCCCGGGACAGGGCCTTTCACTGAAGCTTTCTTT. Residues: CASSLGPGTGPFTEAFF.